What follows are 7 T cell receptor beta chains derived from one specimen sequenced in a study of blood T cell repertoires in COVID-19. Repertoires were generated with immunoSEQ multiplex PCR, while TCRdb's copy carries only in-frame clones and drops some. The sample gives hundreds of thousands of clones, 65% to 85% of which show up once; roughly 1.2% is in the top ten. Input material: peripheral blood. The origin of the receptors is a woman aged 25 to 39 with COVID-19, enrolled during active disease.

This clone has more than one count but fewer than ten. This chain links TRBV7-2 with TRBJ2-3, with 9 bases matching TRBD2. The ends lost 5 bases at V and 6 bases at J; junction bases unmatched: 9. The CDR3 is 15 amino acids. Germline lookup yields CDR1 SGHTA and CDR2 FQGNSA. For the CDR3, the DNA is TGTGCCAGCAGCGTTAGCGGGAGTTCAGGGGATACGCAGTATTTT. It is translated as CASSVSGSSGDTQYF. The whole variable domain, remainder taken from reference TRBV7-2 and TRBJ2-3, is GAGVSQSPSNKVTEKGKDVELRCDPISGHTALYWYRQSLGQGLEFLIYFQGNSAPDKSGLPSDRFSAERTGGSVSTLTIQRTQQEDSAVYLCASSVSGSSGDTQYFGPGTRLTVL.

This chain joins TRBV5-6 and TRBJ1-2, with 7 bases that match TRBD1. This CDR3 has 18 amino acids. The germline V gene encodes CDR1 SGHDT and CDR2 YYEEEE. J was trimmed by 4 bases and V by 1 base; bases with no gene match: 16. CDR3 DNA: TGTGCCAGCAGCTTGTGGGGGGACAGTGCCTCACCACTCTATGGCTACACCTTC. The encoded protein is CASSLWGDSASPLYGYTF.

This clone was picked up a small number of times. The same CDR3 is also encoded by other DNA sequences in this sample. The rearrangement joins TRBV6-2 or TRBV6-3 to TRBJ2-7, with TRBD2 matching 7 bases. CDR1 is MNHEY and CDR2 is SVGEGT in the germline V gene. This CDR3 region has 13 residues. V dropped 5 bases and J dropped 3; count of bases not matched to a gene: 4. Written as DNA, the CDR3 is TGTGCCAGCAGTCTACTAGCGTTCTACGAGCAGTACTTC. This encodes CASSLLAFYEQYF.

The chain couples TRBV9 to TRBJ2-1; 7 bases are shared with TRBD1. J lost 2 bases, V lost 4 bases, and 6 bases had no gene match. CDR3 size: 15 residues. In germline, CDR1 is SGDLS, CDR2 YYNGEE. The CDR3 here is CASSFTGTAYNEQFF. Here the CDR3 DNA reads TGTGCCAGCAGCTTTACCGGGACAGCCTACAATGAGCAGTTCTTC.

The chain employs TRBV19 and TRBJ1-5; a possible D gene is TRBD1 (6 bases). The germline gives CDR1 LNHDA, CDR2 SQIVND (reference sequence). Between the trimmed V and J ends, which lost 4 bases and 11 bases, there was a span of 18 bases. The CDR3 extends over 14 amino acids. CDR3 DNA: TGTGCCAGTAGTACAGACGGGACACCGGACACCCAGCATTTT. It specifies CASSTDGTPDTQHF.

The gene calls are TRBV30 and TRBJ1-3; maybe TRBD1 (6 bases). The CDR3 is 13 residues long. CDR1 and CDR2 from the germline V gene are GTSNPN and SVGIG (reference sequence). V was shortened by 5 bases and J by 4 bases, with 12 bases between the two germline ends. The CDR3: CAWWTALGNTIYF. The CDR3 bases are TGTGCCTGGTGGACAGCTCTCGGAAACACCATATATTTT.

Only a few counts were recorded for this clone. As DNA, the CDR3 is TGTGCCAGAAGTTCCTGGGGACAGGGGGACCGGTATAGCAATCAGCCCCAGCATTTT. This encodes CARSSWGQGDRYSNQPQHF. The chain joins TRBV5-3 to TRBJ1-5; 11 positions agree with TRBD1. Being an ORF, TRBV5-3 has a function that is uncertain. The junction had 13 bases not matched to a gene; V was cut back by 5 bases and J by 0 bases. The CDR3 is 19 residues long.